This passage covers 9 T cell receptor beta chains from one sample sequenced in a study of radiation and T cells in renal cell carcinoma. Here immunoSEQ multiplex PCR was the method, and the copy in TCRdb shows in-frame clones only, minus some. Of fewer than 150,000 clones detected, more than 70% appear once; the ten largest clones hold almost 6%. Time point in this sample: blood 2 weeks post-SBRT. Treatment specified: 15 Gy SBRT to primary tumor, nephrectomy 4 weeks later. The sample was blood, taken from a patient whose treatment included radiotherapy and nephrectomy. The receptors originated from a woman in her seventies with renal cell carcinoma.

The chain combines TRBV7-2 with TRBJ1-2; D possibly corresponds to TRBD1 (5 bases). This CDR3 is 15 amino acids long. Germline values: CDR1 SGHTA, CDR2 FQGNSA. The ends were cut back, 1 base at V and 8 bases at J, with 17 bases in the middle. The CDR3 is CASSLVFQGISGYTF. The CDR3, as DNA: TGTGCCAGCAGCTTAGTATTCCAGGGTATCTCGGGCTACACCTTC.

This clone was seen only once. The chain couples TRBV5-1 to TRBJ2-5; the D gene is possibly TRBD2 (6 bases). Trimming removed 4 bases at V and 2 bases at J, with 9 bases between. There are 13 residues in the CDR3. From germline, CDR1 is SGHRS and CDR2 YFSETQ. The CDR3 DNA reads TGCGCCAGCAGCCCGGGACTGCAAGAGACCCAGTACTTC. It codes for CASSPGLQETQYF.

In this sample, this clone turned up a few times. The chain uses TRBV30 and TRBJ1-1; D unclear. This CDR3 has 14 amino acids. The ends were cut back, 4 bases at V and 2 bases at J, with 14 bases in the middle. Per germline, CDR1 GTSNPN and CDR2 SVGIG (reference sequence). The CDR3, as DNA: TGTGCCTGGACTCGGGTTCCGGATAACACTGAAGCTTTCTTT. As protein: CAWTRVPDNTEAFF. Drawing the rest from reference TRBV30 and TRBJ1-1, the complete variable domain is SQTIHQWPATLVQPVGSPLSLECTVEGTSNPNLYWYRQAAGRGLQLLFYSVGIGQISSEVPQNLSASRPQDRQFILSSKKLLLSDSGFYLCAWTRVPDNTEAFFGQGTRLTVV.

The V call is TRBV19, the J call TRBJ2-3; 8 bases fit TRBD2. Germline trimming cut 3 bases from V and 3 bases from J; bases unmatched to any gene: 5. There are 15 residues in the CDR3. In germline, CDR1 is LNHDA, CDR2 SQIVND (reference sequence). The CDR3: CASSILAGRTDTQYF. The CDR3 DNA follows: TGTGCCAGTAGTATCCTAGCGGGTCGAACAGATACGCAGTATTTT.

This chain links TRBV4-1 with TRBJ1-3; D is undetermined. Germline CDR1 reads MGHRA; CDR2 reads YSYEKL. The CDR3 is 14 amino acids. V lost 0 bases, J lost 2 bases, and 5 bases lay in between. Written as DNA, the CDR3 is TGCGCCAGCAGCCAAGAAGATACTGGAAACACCATATATTTT. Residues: CASSQEDTGNTIYF.

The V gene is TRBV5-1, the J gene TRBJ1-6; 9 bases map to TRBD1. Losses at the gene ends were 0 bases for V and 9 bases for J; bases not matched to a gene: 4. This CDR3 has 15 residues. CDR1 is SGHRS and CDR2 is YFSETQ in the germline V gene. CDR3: CASSLVGTGFSPLHF. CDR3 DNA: TGCGCCAGCAGCTTGGTCGGGACAGGGTTTTCACCCCTCCACTTT.

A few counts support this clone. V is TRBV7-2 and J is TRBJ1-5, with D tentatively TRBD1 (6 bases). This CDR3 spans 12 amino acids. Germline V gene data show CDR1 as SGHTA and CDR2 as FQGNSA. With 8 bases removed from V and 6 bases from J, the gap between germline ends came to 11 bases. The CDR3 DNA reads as TGTGCCAGCCAACAGGGTTTTCAGCCCCAGCATTTT. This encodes CASQQGFQPQHF.

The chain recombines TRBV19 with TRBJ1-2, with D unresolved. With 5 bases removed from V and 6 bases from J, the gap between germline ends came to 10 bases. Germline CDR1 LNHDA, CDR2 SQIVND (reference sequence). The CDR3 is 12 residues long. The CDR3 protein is CASSLPRNGYTF. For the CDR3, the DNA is TGTGCCAGTAGTCTACCCCGGAATGGCTACACCTTC.

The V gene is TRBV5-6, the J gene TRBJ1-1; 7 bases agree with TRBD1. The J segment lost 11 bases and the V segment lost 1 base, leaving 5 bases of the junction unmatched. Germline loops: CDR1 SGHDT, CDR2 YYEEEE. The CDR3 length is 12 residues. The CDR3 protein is CASSLQGGRAFF. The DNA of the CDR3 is TGTGCCAGCAGCTTGCAGGGGGGCAGGGCTTTCTTT.